The sequence of this T cell receptor (beta chain) was determined in a study of T-cell memory formation after mild COVID-19. Using its own MiXCR run on the 5' RACE reads, TCRdb lists one record per CDR3 protein. This sample carries 380,000 or so distinct CDR3 sequences, approximately 15% of them seen once, and the ten largest clones take over 20%. This clonotype was observed a few times. CDR1 and CDR2 (germline): SGHAT, FQNNGV. V was clipped by 4 bases and J by 2 bases; unmatched bases: 14. CDR3 size: 18 residues. Sample: PBMCs or a T cell subset sorted from them (not recorded which). This receptor was obtained from a man younger than 30 who had mild COVID-19 (a few samples of this study predate the infection). Cell type and time point are not known. This chain joins TRBV11-2 and TRBJ2-3, with 8 positions matching TRBD2. The CDR3: CASSSPQGGGSPTDTQYF. The CDR3 DNA reads as TGTGCCAGCAGCTCCCCACAGGGCGGGGGGTCCCCCACAGATACGCAGTATTTT.